A single T cell receptor beta chain is shown here with its context. Its cognate antigen is unknown. These data are taken from a study of T cell responses to AZD1222 COVID-19 vaccine. General study findings and limits: White British people made up most donors, females outnumbered males, and clonal diversity was possibly underestimated. Spike-specific TCR breadth and depth grew following two AZD1222 doses. The reported proportion of spike-specific TCRs targeting unmutated variant regions was nearly half. Sampling captured repertoires only after the peak T cell response.

Clones were sequenced by immunoSEQ multiplex PCR, and TCRdb holds only the in-frame ones, with some missing. The sample holds around 100,000 clones; around 87% are singletons and the top ten take over 4%. This CDR3 contains 15 residues. Trimming removed 6 bases from V and 4 bases from J; junction bases left unmatched: 6. Per the germline V gene, CDR1 is WNHNN and CDR2 is SYGVQD (reference sequence). Specimen: peripheral blood, collected on day 0 of MenACWY control vaccination. The chain is built from TRBV10-1 and TRBJ2-1; TRBD1 matches at 10 bases. This TCR was sampled from an adult in good health. The CDR3 here is CASSTGTGAYNEQFF. Here the CDR3 DNA reads TGCGCCAGCAGCACCGGGACAGGGGCGTACAATGAGCAGTTCTTC.